The entry that follows covers one TCR beta chain sequence. This entry comes from a study of blood T cell repertoires in COVID-19. Study information: There were acute and convalescent COVID-19 samples, and they came from the United States, Italy and Spain. T cells, B-cell-depleted T cells, or PBMCs provided the cDNA or gDNA that served as material.

Germline CDR1 SEHNR, CDR2 FQNEAQ (reference sequence). The CDR3 covers 14 residues. V shed 2 bases, J shed 4 bases, and the junction held 4 bases outside the gene matches. In the study's own analysis: Researchers report that nucleated cell counts were estimated from reference gene primer amplification. Data came from immunoSEQ multiplex PCR; TCRdb stores just in-frame clones and leaves some out. V and J calls and clone size are as listed in that table; D and trimming were resolved from the DNA. The sample records a few hundred thousand clones, about nine tenths being singletons. The sequence was obtained from a woman aged 40 to 50 who had recovered from COVID-19. The material sequenced was peripheral blood. The V call is TRBV7-9, the J call TRBJ1-1, with TRBD1 matching 7 bases. The CDR3 protein is CASSLRDSSTEAFF. The CDR3 region has the DNA TGTGCCAGCAGCTTAAGGGACAGTAGCACTGAAGCTTTCTTT. Full variable domain (rest looked up from reference TRBV7-9 and TRBJ1-1): DTGVSQNPRHKITKRGQNVTFRCDPISEHNRLYWYRQTLGQGPEFLTYFQNEAQLEKSRLLSDRFSAERPKGSFSTLEIQRTEQGDSAMYLCASSLRDSSTEAFFGQGTRLTVV.